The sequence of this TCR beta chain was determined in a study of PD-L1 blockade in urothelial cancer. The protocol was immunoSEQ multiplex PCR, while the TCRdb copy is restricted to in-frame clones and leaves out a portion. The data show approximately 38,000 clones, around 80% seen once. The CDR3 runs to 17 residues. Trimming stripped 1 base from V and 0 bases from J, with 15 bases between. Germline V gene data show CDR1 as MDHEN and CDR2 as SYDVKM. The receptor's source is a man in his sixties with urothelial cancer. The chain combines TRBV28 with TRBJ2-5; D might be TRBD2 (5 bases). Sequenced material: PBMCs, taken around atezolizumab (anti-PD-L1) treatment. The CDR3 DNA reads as TGTGCCAGCAGTTTATCCCTAGCTGCCGGGTACCAAGAGACCCAGTACTTC. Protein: CASSLSLAAGYQETQYF.